This entry lists 22 T cell receptor beta chains sequenced from one sample in a study of a mutant IDH1 vaccine in newly diagnosed glioma. Time point meaning: week 35, safety follow-up. A single vaccine dose contained 300 ug of mutant IDH1 20-mer peptide, and topical imiquimod was used with it. Their target antigens are unknown. Using immunoSEQ multiplex PCR, the repertoire was profiled, and TCRdb retains in-frame clones only, with some absent. The sample has roughly 60,000 clones; 81% are singletons. The sequencing here drew on PBMCs, taken from a glioma patient whose treatment included an IDH1 peptide vaccine. These receptors were obtained from a man aged 40-50 years with glioma.

V and J are TRBV6-5 and TRBJ2-7, with 7 bases identical to TRBD1. The CDR3 contains 13 residues. Germline CDR1 and CDR2: MNHEY and SVGAGI. V shed 1 base and J 6 bases; nucleotides not matched to a gene: 3. This chain's CDR3 is CASSYYPGGEQYF. The CDR3 coding sequence is TGTGCCAGCAGTTACTATCCAGGGGGCGAGCAGTACTTC.

The chain joins TRBV29-1 to TRBJ2-5; D unresolved. The J call could be wrong; TRBJ2-7 is a better fit for the DNA end. Looked up from germline, CDR1 is SQVTM and CDR2 is ANQGSEA. This CDR3 region has 13 residues. The CDR3 loop reads CSVEGVETYEQYF. DNA of the CDR3: TGCAGCGTTGAAGGCGTTGAGACCTACGAGCAGTACTTC.

The DNA of the CDR3 is TGTGCCATCGGAGGACGCGCGGATTACTCTGGGGCCAACGTCCTGACTTTC. The encoded protein is CAIGGRADYSGANVLTF. This chain links TRBV6-7 with TRBJ2-6; D may be TRBD2 (5 bases). TRBV6-7 is an open reading frame, and its role is uncertain. The CDR3 contains 17 residues. Trimming cost V 10 bases and J 0 bases, with 19 bases left between them.

V gene TRBV19 combines with J gene TRBJ1-5; D is ambiguous. Per the germline V gene, CDR1 is LNHDA and CDR2 is SQIVND (reference sequence). CDR3 length: 17 amino acids. The germline V and J ends were trimmed by 6 bases and 5 bases, with 23 bases remaining between them. CDR3 in DNA: TGTGCCAGTAGACCCCCCCGGTTGGGCAGTAGGGATCAGCCCCAGCATTTT. Translating it yields CASRPPRLGSRDQPQHF.

This clone was seen once. The chain carries TRBV29-1 and TRBJ2-7; D possibly corresponds to TRBD1 (6 bases). In germline, CDR1 is SQVTM, CDR2 ANQGSEA. The CDR3 loop spans 13 amino acids. V was trimmed by 6 bases and J by 3 bases, leaving 15 bases between them. The CDR3 spells CSVSTGNYYEQYF. The CDR3 coding sequence is TGCAGCGTAAGTACAGGGAACTACTACGAGCAGTACTTC.

The rearrangement joins TRBV7-9 to TRBJ1-1, with D uncertain. Germline-derived CDR1 and CDR2 are SEHNR and FQNEAQ (reference sequence). This CDR3 comprises 12 residues. Trimming took 2 bases from V and 4 from J, leaving 5 bases between them. The CDR3 coding sequence is TGTGCCAGCAGCTTATGGGGCACTGAAGCTTTCTTT. Translated: CASSLWGTEAFF.

V usage is TRBV6-5 and J usage is TRBJ2-7, with 10 bases matching TRBD2. The CDR3 covers 16 residues. The trim removed 4 bases at V and 0 bases at J, leaving 6 bases unmatched. CDR1 MNHEY and CDR2 SVGAGI come from the germline V gene. DNA for the CDR3: TGTGCCAGCAGTTCCCGACTAGCGGGCCGCTCCTACGAGCAGTACTTC. Amino acid sequence: CASSSRLAGRSYEQYF.

The CDR3: CASSLTPLQAGPSGNTIYF. CDR3 DNA sequence: TGTGCCAGCAGCTTAACCCCGTTACAGGCCGGACCCTCTGGAAACACCATATATTTT. The chain carries TRBV7-3 and TRBJ1-3, with a possible D match to TRBD1 (5 bases). Germline V gives CDR1 SGHTA, CDR2 FQGTGA. Trimming took 0 bases from V and 0 from J, leaving 18 bases between them. The CDR3 is 19 residues long.

The table lists this clone with a few counts. The chain has TRBV6-1 and TRBJ2-2, with TRBD2 identical over 8 bases. With V trimmed by 7 bases and J by 5 bases, 9 bases remained unmatched. The CDR3 runs to 15 residues. Looked up from germline, CDR1 is MNHNS and CDR2 is SASEGT. The CDR3 bases are TGTGCCAGCACCTCAAGCGGGAGAACGACCGGGGAGCTGTTTTTT. This codes for CASTSSGRTTGELFF.

The chain couples TRBV2 to TRBJ2-1, with 11 bases identical to TRBD1. The CDR3 loop spans 15 amino acids. Germline CDR1 and CDR2: SNHLY and FYNNEI. The junction had 9 bases not matched to a gene; V was cut back by 6 bases and J by 8 bases. In DNA, the CDR3 is TGTGCCAGCAGCTTGAAGGGACAGGGGGTGGATGAGCAGTTCTTC. It encodes CASSLKGQGVDEQFF.

V is TRBV6-5 and J is TRBJ2-2, with D hard to call. The germline CDR1 and CDR2 sequences are MNHEY and SVGAGI. The CDR3 runs 13 residues. Trimming cost V 6 bases and J 4 bases, with 9 bases left between them. The CDR3 bases are TGTGCCAGCAGCGTCCTGTCCACCGGGGAGCTGTTTTTT. This translates into CASSVLSTGELFF.

This clone was seen only once. This sequence joins TRBV10-2 and TRBJ2-7; 8 nucleotides line up with TRBD1. With 2 bases clipped from V and 4 bases from J, the junction kept 4 bases outside the gene matches. The CDR3 length is 14 residues. The V gene's germline CDR1 is WSHSY and CDR2 SAAADI. The CDR3 sequence: CASSEGQGAYEQYF. CDR3 nucleotides: TGCGCCAGCAGTGAGGGGCAGGGGGCGTACGAGCAGTACTTC.

The chain employs TRBV14 and TRBJ2-5; D is unclear. Judging by the DNA end, TRBJ2-7 fits better; the J call may be wrong. The CDR3 spans 11 residues. CDR1 is SGHDN, CDR2 FVKESK, per germline. CDR3 region: CASSQSYEQYF. The DNA for the CDR3 is TGTGCCAGCAGCCAGTCTTACGAGCAGTACTTC.

The rearrangement links TRBV11-2 to TRBJ2-3; TRBD2 agrees at 9 bases. Losses at the gene ends were 4 bases for V and 2 bases for J; bases not matched to a gene: 7. From germline, CDR1 is SGHAT and CDR2 FQNNGV. The CDR3 is 16 residues long. The CDR3 spells CASSSFGLANTDTQYF. In DNA, the CDR3 is TGTGCCAGCAGCTCCTTCGGACTAGCGAACACAGATACGCAGTATTTT. The full variable domain, rest sourced from reference TRBV11-2 and TRBJ2-3, is EAGVAQSPRYKIIEKRQSVAFWCNPISGHATLYWYQQILGQGPKLLIQFQNNGVVDDSQLPKDRFSAERLKGVDSTLKIQPAKLEDSAVYLCASSSFGLANTDTQYFGPGTRLTVL.

V gene TRBV15 combines with J gene TRBJ1-1, with 9 positions matching TRBD1. V shed 1 base, J shed 6 bases, and the junction held 3 bases outside the gene matches. Germline assignment: CDR1 LNHNV and CDR2 YYDKDF (reference sequence). There are 14 residues in the CDR3. CDR3 sequence (DNA): TGTGCCACCAGCAGAGTCCGACAGGGGGCTGAAGCTTTCTTT. Translated: CATSRVRQGAEAFF. The full variable domain, completed using reference TRBV15 and TRBJ1-1, is DAMVIQNPRYQVTQFGKPVTLSCSQTLNHNVMYWYQQKSSQAPKLLFHYYDKDFNNEADTPDNFQSRRPNTSFCFLDIRSPGLGDTAMYLCATSRVRQGAEAFFGQGTRLTVV.

The chain joins TRBV25-1 to TRBJ1-5, with D possibly TRBD1 on 5 matching bases. V was clipped by 3 bases and J by 6 bases, with 9 bases between them. The CDR3 length is 13 residues. Germline V lookup: CDR1 MGHDK, CDR2 SYGVNS. The CDR3 loop is CASSDTGVQPQHF. The CDR3 nucleotides are TGTGCCAGCAGTGATACGGGGGTTCAGCCCCAGCATTTT.

The V and J genes are TRBV7-9 and TRBJ2-7, with TRBD1 as a possible D gene (6 bases). V lost 5 bases to trimming and J lost 1 base, with 18 bases between them. CDR3 length: 16 residues. Germline loops: CDR1 SEHNR, CDR2 FQNEAQ (reference sequence). CDR3 protein: CASSPPTPGASYEQYF. CDR3 in DNA: TGTGCCAGCAGCCCTCCGACCCCAGGGGCGTCCTACGAGCAGTACTTC.

The V call is TRBV11-2, the J call TRBJ1-2; D uncertain. Between the trimmed V and J ends, which lost 8 bases and 4 bases, there was a span of 11 bases. The CDR3 contains 12 residues. Germline loops: CDR1 SGHAT, CDR2 FQNNGV. The CDR3 spells CASSSQIYGYTF. CDR3 DNA: TGTGCCAGCTCCTCACAGATCTATGGCTACACCTTC.

The V and J genes are TRBV7-2 and TRBJ1-2, with 9 bases fitting TRBD1. The germline V gene encodes CDR1 SGHTA and CDR2 FQGNSA. Trimming at V came to 10 bases and at J to 7 bases, leaving 13 bases not matched to a gene. The CDR3 is 14 amino acids. DNA for the CDR3: TGTGCCACCGGGACAGGGCCCCTATTAGGTGGCTACACCTTC. Translating gives CATGTGPLLGGYTF.

V is TRBV7-9 and J is TRBJ2-7; tentatively, D is TRBD2 (5 bases). Trimming pared 4 bases from V and 0 bases from J, leaving 13 bases between. The CDR3 runs to 15 residues. Germline-derived CDR1 and CDR2 are SEHNR and FQNEAQ (reference sequence). Here the CDR3 reads CASSSRLPSSYEQYF. The CDR3 DNA is TGTGCCAGCAGCTCAAGACTACCTTCCTCCTACGAGCAGTACTTC.

J is TRBJ2-7 and V is TRBV2, with 8 nucleotides matching TRBD1. CDR1 SNHLY and CDR2 FYNNEI come from the germline V gene. V shed 3 bases, J shed 1 base, and the junction held 8 bases outside the gene matches. The CDR3 is 16 residues long. The CDR3 sequence is CASSDDTDRASYEQYF. The CDR3 DNA reads TGTGCCAGCAGTGATGACACGGACAGGGCTTCCTACGAGCAGTACTTC.

The CDR3 nucleotides read TGCAGCGTGGGACAGGGGGTCTCCTACGAGCAGTACTTC. Protein: CSVGQGVSYEQYF. This chain connects TRBV29-1 to TRBJ2-7; TRBD1 matches at 11 bases. V lost 6 bases, J lost 0 bases, and 1 base stayed unmatched. CDR1 SQVTM and CDR2 ANQGSEA come from the germline V gene. CDR3 length: 13 amino acids.